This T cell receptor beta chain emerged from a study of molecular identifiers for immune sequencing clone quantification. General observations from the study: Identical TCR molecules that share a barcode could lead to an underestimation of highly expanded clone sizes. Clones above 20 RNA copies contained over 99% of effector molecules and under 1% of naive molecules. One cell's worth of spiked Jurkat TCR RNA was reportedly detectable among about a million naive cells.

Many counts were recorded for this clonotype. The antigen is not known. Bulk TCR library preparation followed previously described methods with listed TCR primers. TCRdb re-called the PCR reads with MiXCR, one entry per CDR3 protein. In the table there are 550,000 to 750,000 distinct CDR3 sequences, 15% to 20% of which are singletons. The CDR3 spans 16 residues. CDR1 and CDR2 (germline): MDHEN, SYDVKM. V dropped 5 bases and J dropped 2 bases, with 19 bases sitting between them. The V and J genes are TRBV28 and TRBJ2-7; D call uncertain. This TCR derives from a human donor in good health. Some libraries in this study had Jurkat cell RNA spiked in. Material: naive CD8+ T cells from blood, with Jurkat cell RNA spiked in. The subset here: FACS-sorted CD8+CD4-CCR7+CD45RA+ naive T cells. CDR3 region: CASSGFPKDETYEQYF. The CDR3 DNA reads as TGTGCCAGCAGTGGCTTCCCGAAGGACGAAACCTACGAGCAGTACTTC.